Listed here are 3 T cell receptor beta chains from one sample, sequenced in a study of cytomegalovirus exposure and HLA in healthy donors. PCR amplification relied on 60 Vbeta primers (plus 13 Jbeta primers). Only in-frame clones appear in the TCRdb table, and some are missing; sequencing was by immunoSEQ multiplex PCR. The sample includes around 100,000 clones, approximately 70% of them seen just once. Sequencing input: PBMCs. The receptors stem from a man aged 25-40 years in good health and CMV-seronegative.

This chain uses TRBV9 with TRBJ1-2, with D unresolved. The CDR3 is 11 amino acids. In germline, CDR1 is SGDLS, CDR2 YYNGEE. Trimming stripped 3 bases from V and 8 bases from J, with 8 bases between. This CDR3 is CASSGPGGYTF. For the CDR3, the DNA is TGTGCCAGCAGCGGACCAGGCGGCTACACCTTC.

This clone appeared a few times. The CDR3: CSAKLGGNQPQHF. CDR3 bases: TGCAGCGCCAAGCTTGGGGGGAATCAGCCCCAGCATTTT. This chain links TRBV29-1 with TRBJ1-5; tentatively, D is TRBD1 (5 bases). Germline V gene lookup returns CDR1 SQVTM and CDR2 ANQGSEA. The length of the CDR3 is 13 residues. Trimming cost V 7 bases and J 4 bases, with 14 bases left between them.

The gene calls are TRBV28 and TRBJ1-1; tentatively, D is TRBD1 (6 bases). Per the germline V gene, CDR1 is MDHEN and CDR2 is SYDVKM. This CDR3 region has 15 residues. Trimming shortened V by 7 bases and J by 2 bases, and 17 bases separated the two germline ends. The CDR3, as DNA: TGTGCCAGCAAAAAAGGGGACACTCTAAACACTGAAGCTTTCTTT. Protein product: CASKKGDTLNTEAFF.